One and the same sample provided the 14 T cell receptor beta chains below, sequenced in a study of shared clonotypes between healthy human individuals. The protocol was immunoSEQ multiplex PCR, while the TCRdb copy is restricted to in-frame clones and leaves out a portion. The table lists about 2.3 million clones, less than 95% of them singletons. The sample comprised naive CD4+ T cells from PBMCs. As to subset: CD45RA+ positively selected. All receptors come from a man aged 18 to 30 in good health. Some clones in this sample may be carry-over from other donors' samples.

For this clone: This same CDR3 is encoded by further DNA sequences in the sample. This sequence joins TRBV28 and TRBJ2-7; unclear D gene. Germline loops: CDR1 MDHEN, CDR2 SYDVKM. V was shortened by 3 bases and J by 2 bases, with 8 bases between the two germline ends. The CDR3 runs to 13 residues. The CDR3: CASSLNGPYEQYF. The CDR3 DNA reads as TGTGCCAGCAGTTTGAACGGGCCCTACGAGCAGTACTTC. Using reference TRBV28 and TRBJ2-7 for the parts outside the CDR3, the full variable domain is DVKVTQSSRYLVKRTGEKVFLECVQDMDHENMFWYRQDPGLGLRLIYFSYDVKMKEKGDIPEGYSVSREKKERFSLILESASTNQTSMYLCASSLNGPYEQYFGPGTRLTVT.

The chain uses TRBV6-5 and TRBJ2-1; perhaps TRBD2 as D (5 bases). The V gene's germline CDR1 is MNHEY and CDR2 SVGAGI. V lost 2 bases, J lost 0 bases, and 8 bases lay in between. This CDR3 is built from 15 residues. The CDR3, as DNA: TGTGCCAGCAGTTACGAGCGGAGCTCCTACAATGAGCAGTTCTTC. Translated: CASSYERSSYNEQFF.

DNA of the CDR3: TGTGCCAGCAGTCACGACAGGAACACTGAAGCTTTCTTT. This gives the protein CASSHDRNTEAFF. This rearrangement joins TRBV28 to TRBJ1-1, with D perhaps TRBD1 (5 bases). This CDR3 is 13 amino acids long. Trimming took 5 bases from V and 1 from J, leaving 8 bases between them. Germline V gene sequence: CDR1 MDHEN, CDR2 SYDVKM.

This chain connects TRBV28 to TRBJ1-2; D gene ambiguous. The V end was cut by 7 bases, the J end by 2 bases, with 11 bases between. CDR1 and CDR2 (germline): MDHEN, SYDVKM. The CDR3 is 13 amino acids. The CDR3 DNA follows: TGTGCCAGCACCAGGTATCACAACTATGGCTACACCTTC. Protein sequence: CASTRYHNYGYTF.

In DNA, the CDR3 is TGTGCCAGCAGCTTGGACGTAGCGAGCTCCTACAATGAGCAGTTCTTC. Translation: CASSLDVASSYNEQFF. This chain joins TRBV5-4 and TRBJ2-1; the D gene is possibly TRBD2 (5 bases). This CDR3 comprises 16 residues. CDR1 is SGHNT and CDR2 is YYREEE in the germline V gene (reference sequence). Between the trimmed V and J ends, which lost 0 bases and 0 bases, there was a span of 10 bases.

The J gene is TRBJ1-1, the V gene TRBV6-5; D might be TRBD1 (5 bases). Germline V gene sequence: CDR1 MNHEY, CDR2 SVGAGI. The CDR3 runs to 14 residues. V was clipped by 6 bases and J by 1 base, with 12 bases between them. The CDR3 loop is CASRGRPENTEAFF. In DNA, the CDR3 is TGTGCCAGCAGGGGACGGCCCGAGAACACTGAAGCTTTCTTT.

In regard to this clone: Other DNA sequences in this sample translate to the same CDR3. The V call is TRBV28, the J call TRBJ1-2; a possible D gene is TRBD1 (6 bases). The V gene's germline CDR1 is MDHEN and CDR2 SYDVKM. The CDR3 has 12 amino acids. V lost 6 bases and J 2 bases, leaving 7 bases between the germline ends. The CDR3 nucleotides are TGTGCCAGCAGACAGGGAAACTATGGCTACACCTTC. It encodes CASRQGNYGYTF.

This chain uses TRBV5-1 with TRBJ2-7, with 8 bases aligning to TRBD2. The CDR3 is 15 residues long. Germline-derived CDR1 and CDR2 are SGHRS and YFSETQ. V dropped 5 bases and J dropped 2; count of bases not matched to a gene: 9. This CDR3 reads CASRGETSVTYEQYF. The CDR3 region has the DNA TGCGCCAGCAGGGGCGAGACTAGCGTAACCTACGAGCAGTACTTC.

V usage is TRBV28 and J usage is TRBJ1-5; D not certain. This CDR3 has 14 residues. The V and J ends lost 8 bases and 2 bases respectively, with 13 bases between them. CDR1 MDHEN and CDR2 SYDVKM come from the germline V gene. In nucleotides, the CDR3 is TGTGCCAGCTCAGGTTATCTGGGCAATCAGCCCCAGCATTTT. The encoded protein is CASSGYLGNQPQHF.

V is TRBV7-7 and J is TRBJ2-1; D call uncertain. The V gene lost 2 bases and the J gene lost 13 bases, with 12 bases spanning the gap. The CDR3 has 12 residues. Per germline, CDR1 SSHAT and CDR2 FNYEAQ (reference sequence). CDR3 nucleotide sequence: TGTGCCAGCAGCTTATTTGGGCTACGACAGTTCTTC. Translating gives CASSLFGLRQFF. Filled out from reference TRBV7-7 and TRBJ2-1, the complete variable domain reads GAGVSQSPRYKVTKRGQDVTLRCDPISSHATLYWYQQALGQGPEFLTYFNYEAQPDKSGLPSDRFSAERPEGSISTLTIQRTEQRDSAMYRCASSLFGLRQFFGPGTRLTVL.

The chain carries TRBV7-2 and TRBJ2-3; D possibly matches TRBD1 or TRBD2 (5 bases each). This CDR3 contains 15 residues. The V gene's germline CDR1 is SGHTA and CDR2 FQGNSA. Trimming pared 2 bases from V and 4 bases from J, leaving 13 bases between. Here the CDR3 reads CASSLREGSADTQYF. The DNA for the CDR3 is TGTGCCAGCAGCTTACGTGAGGGGAGTGCAGATACGCAGTATTTT.

This chain uses TRBV5-1 with TRBJ2-3, with a weak D call TRBD1 (6 bases). The CDR3 sequence is 15 residues long. The V gene lost 4 bases and the J gene lost 1 base, with 13 bases spanning the gap. Per the germline V gene, CDR1 is SGHRS and CDR2 is YFSETQ. The DNA for the CDR3 is TGCGCCAGCAGCCCTGCGCCAGGGGGCACAGATACGCAGTATTTT. The encoded protein is CASSPAPGGTDTQYF. The whole variable domain, remainder taken from reference TRBV5-1 and TRBJ2-3, is KAGVTQTPRYLIKTRGQQVTLSCSPISGHRSVSWYQQTPGQGLQFLFEYFSETQRNKGNFPGRFSGRQFSNSRSEMNVSTLELGDSALYLCASSPAPGGTDTQYFGPGTRLTVL.

The CDR3 DNA follows: TGCGCCAGCAGCCACTTCATGGACAGCCGCTCTGGAAACACCATATATTTT. Protein: CASSHFMDSRSGNTIYF. This chain links TRBV4-1 with TRBJ1-3; TRBD1 is a possible D gene (6 bases). Deletions cut 3 bases from V and 0 bases from J, with 15 bases between. CDR1 is MGHRA, CDR2 YSYEKL, per germline. CDR3 length equals 17 residues.

This clone appeared a single time. The chain has TRBV29-1 and TRBJ2-1, with a possible D match to TRBD2 (6 bases). V was trimmed by 1 base and J by 5 bases, leaving 15 bases between them. Germline V CDR1 and CDR2: SQVTM, ANQGSEA. The CDR3 loop spans 15 amino acids. The CDR3 DNA reads as TGCAGCGTTGAAGGTCGTGTAGCGGAGCACAATGAGCAGTTCTTC. This translates into CSVEGRVAEHNEQFF.